This TCR beta chain was retrieved from a study of radiation and T cells in renal cell carcinoma. Study background: Nephrectomy followed 15 Gy stereotactic body radiation by 4 weeks.

Study-level results: Pretreatment tumor biopsies were lacking, so baseline clonotypes are unknown.

TCRdb's table, derived via immunoSEQ multiplex PCR, lists solely in-frame clones and lacks some. This sample yields about 130,000 clones, of which approximately 90% are seen a single time; 9.5% to 15% belongs to the top ten. In its sample, this clone was seen once. Its specificity is unknown. The V gene's germline CDR1 is LNHDA and CDR2 SQIVND (reference sequence). With V trimmed by 3 bases and J by 9 bases, 6 bases remained unmatched. This CDR3 spans 15 amino acids. Described time point: baseline pretreatment blood. The treatment denotes: 15 Gy SBRT to primary tumor, nephrectomy 4 weeks later. Radiation-treated patients gave blood at baseline, week 2 and week 4. This renal cell carcinoma was of the clear cell type.

This chain uses TRBV19 with TRBJ2-3, with 13 positions matching TRBD2. The TCR comes from a woman between 45 and 65 years old with renal cell carcinoma. Sequencing was performed on blood, taken from a patient whose treatment included radiotherapy and nephrectomy. The CDR3 is CASSIGGLAGLTQYF. The CDR3 nucleotides read TGTGCCAGTAGTATTGGGGGACTAGCGGGACTCACGCAGTATTTT.